This T cell receptor beta chain was captured by sequencing in a study of blood T cell repertoires in COVID-19. Study as a whole: Researchers got acute and convalescent COVID-19 samples from the United States, Italy and Spain. Sources were T cells, B-cell-depleted T cells, or PBMCs; the material itself was cDNA or gDNA.

The CDR3 is made up of 11 amino acids. Trimming removed 6 bases at V and 7 bases at J, with 9 bases between. Germline CDR1 and CDR2: SGHVS and FQNEAQ. As originally analysed: Amplified reference gene primers provided the basis for estimating nucleated cell counts. Only in-frame clones appear in the TCRdb table, and some are missing; sequencing was by immunoSEQ multiplex PCR. The V and J calls and clone size are taken from that table; D and trimming were inferred from the DNA. The sample shows 200,000 to 300,000 clones, almost 85% of them seen only once. The TCR originated in a man aged 50-60 years with acute or convalescent COVID-19. The chain uses TRBV7-8 and TRBJ1-1; no clear D gene. Sequencing used peripheral blood. In DNA form, the CDR3 reads TGTGCCAGCAGTTCCGGGATTGAAGCTTTCTTT. This sequence encodes CASSSGIEAFF.